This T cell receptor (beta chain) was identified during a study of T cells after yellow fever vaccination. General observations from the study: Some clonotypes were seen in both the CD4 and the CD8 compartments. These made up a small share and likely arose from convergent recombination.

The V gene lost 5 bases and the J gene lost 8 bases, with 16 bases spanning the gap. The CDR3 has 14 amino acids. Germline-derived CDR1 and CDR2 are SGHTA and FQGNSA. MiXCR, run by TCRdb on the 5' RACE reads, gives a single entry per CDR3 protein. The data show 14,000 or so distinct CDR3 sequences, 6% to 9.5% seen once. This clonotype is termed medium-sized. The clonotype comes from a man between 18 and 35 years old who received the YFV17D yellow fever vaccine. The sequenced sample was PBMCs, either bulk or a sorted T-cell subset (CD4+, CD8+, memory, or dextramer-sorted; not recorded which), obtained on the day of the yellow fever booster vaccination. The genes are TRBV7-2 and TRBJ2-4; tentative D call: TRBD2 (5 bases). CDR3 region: CASSPFSGSDIQYF. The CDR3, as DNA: TGTGCCAGCAGCCCCTTTTCGGGGTCGGACATTCAGTACTTC.